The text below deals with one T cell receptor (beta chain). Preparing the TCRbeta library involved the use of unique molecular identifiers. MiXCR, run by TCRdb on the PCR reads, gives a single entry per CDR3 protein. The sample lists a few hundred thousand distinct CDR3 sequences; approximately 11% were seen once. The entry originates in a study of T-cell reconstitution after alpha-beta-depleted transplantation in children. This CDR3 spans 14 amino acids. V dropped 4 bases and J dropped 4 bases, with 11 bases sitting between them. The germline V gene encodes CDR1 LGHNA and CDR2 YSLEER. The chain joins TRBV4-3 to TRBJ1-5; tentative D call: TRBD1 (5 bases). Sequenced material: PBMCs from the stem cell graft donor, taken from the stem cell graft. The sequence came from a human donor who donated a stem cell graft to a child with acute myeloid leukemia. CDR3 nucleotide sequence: TGCGCCAGCAGCCGAGACAGAAGGAATCAGCCCCAGCATTTT. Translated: CASSRDRRNQPQHF.